This T cell receptor beta chain appears in the sequencing data of a study of T cell responses to AZD1222 COVID-19 vaccine. Study-wide results and caveats: Baseline serology detected seropositivity in only a handful of AZD1222 recipients. Rises in breadth and depth of Spike-specific TCRs came after two AZD1222 doses. Females outnumbered males among donors, who were mostly white British; clonal diversity was possibly underestimated.

Sequencing was performed with immunoSEQ multiplex PCR; in TCRdb, only in-frame clones are kept and a portion is missing. The sample contains 150,000 to 200,000 clones, around 94% of which appear only once. Regarding this clone: The antigen remains undetermined.

This CDR3 comprises 15 residues. The germline V gene has CDR1 MNHEY and CDR2 SMNVEV (reference sequence). V lost 5 bases and J 6 bases, leaving 17 bases between the germline ends. The specimen comprised peripheral blood, sampled on day 0 of AZD1222 vaccination. V gene TRBV27 combines with J gene TRBJ2-1; weak D call: TRBD2 (5 bases). This TCR derives from an adult in good health. The CDR3 nucleotides read TGTGCCAGCAGTCTCACCGGGATTGGATCCAATGAGCAGTTCTTC. This encodes CASSLTGIGSNEQFF.